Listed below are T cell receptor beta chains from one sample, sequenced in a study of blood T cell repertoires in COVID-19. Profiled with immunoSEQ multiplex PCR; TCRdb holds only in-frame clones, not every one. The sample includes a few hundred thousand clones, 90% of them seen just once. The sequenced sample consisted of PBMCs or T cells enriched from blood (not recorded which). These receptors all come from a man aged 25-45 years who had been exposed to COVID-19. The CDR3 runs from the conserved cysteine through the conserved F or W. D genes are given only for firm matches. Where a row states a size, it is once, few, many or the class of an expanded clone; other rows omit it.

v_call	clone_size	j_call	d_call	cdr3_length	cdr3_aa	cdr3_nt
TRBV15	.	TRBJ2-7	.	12	CATSRAYYEQYF	TGTGCCACCAGCAGAGCGTACTACGAGCAGTACTTC
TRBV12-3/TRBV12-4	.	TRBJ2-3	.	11	CASSFGATQYF	TGTGCCAGCAGTTTCGGAGCTACGCAGTATTTT
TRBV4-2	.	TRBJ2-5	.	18	CASSQEVNSAGFQETQYF	TGTGCCAGCAGCCAAGAGGTGAATAGCGCGGGTTTCCAAGAGACCCAGTACTTC
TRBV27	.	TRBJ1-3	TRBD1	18	CASSLSDPGQGAGNTIYF	TGTGCCAGCAGTTTATCGGATCCGGGACAGGGGGCGGGAAACACCATATATTTT
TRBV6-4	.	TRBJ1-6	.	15	CASSEGSSYNSPLHF	TGTGCCAGCAGTGAGGGGAGCTCCTATAATTCACCCCTCCACTTT
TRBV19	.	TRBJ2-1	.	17	CASSIVDAGPSYNEQFF	TGTGCCAGTAGTATAGTGGATGCGGGGCCCTCCTACAATGAGCAGTTCTTC
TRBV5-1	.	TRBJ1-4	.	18	CASSSGMGRTIGLGELFF	TGCGCCAGCAGCTCGGGTATGGGCAGGACTATTGGGCTCGGAGAACTGTTTTTT
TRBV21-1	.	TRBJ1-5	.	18	CASSDTGMSLYSNQPQHF	TGTGCCAGCAGCGACACAGGTATGTCCCTTTATAGCAATCAGCCCCAGCATTTT
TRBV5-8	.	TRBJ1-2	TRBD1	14	CASSSDREIDGYTF	TGTGCCAGCAGCTCGGACAGGGAGATCGATGGCTACACCTTC
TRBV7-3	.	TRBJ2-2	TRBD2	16	CASSPAGLARGGELFF	TGTGCCAGCAGCCCAGCGGGACTAGCGAGGGGCGGGGAGCTGTTTTTT
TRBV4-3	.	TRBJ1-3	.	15	CASSQDWGVLNTIYF	TGCGCCAGCAGCCAAGATTGGGGAGTCCTTAACACCATATATTTT
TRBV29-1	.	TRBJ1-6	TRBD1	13	CSVGTGGDSPLHF	TGCAGCGTGGGGACAGGGGGAGATTCACCCCTCCACTTT
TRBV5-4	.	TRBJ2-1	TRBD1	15	CASSSDRGYHNEQFF	TGTGCCAGCAGCTCTGACAGGGGGTACCACAATGAGCAGTTCTTC
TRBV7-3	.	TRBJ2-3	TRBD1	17	CASSLTATGYSTDTQYF	TGTGCCAGCAGCTTAACCGCGACAGGGTATTCCACAGATACGCAGTATTTT
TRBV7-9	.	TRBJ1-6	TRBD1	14	CAIGTGYYNSPLHF	TGTGCCATCGGGACAGGCTACTATAATTCACCCCTCCACTTT
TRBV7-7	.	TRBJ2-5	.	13	CASSRTREGTQYF	TGTGCCAGCAGCCGGACTCGCGAAGGGACCCAGTACTTC
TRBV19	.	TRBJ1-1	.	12	CASSNTNTEAFF	TGTGCCAGTAGTAACACAAACACTGAAGCTTTCTTT
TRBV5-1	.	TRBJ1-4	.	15	CASSLGGPTNEKLFF	TGCGCCAGCAGCCTGGGGGGGCCAACTAATGAAAAACTGTTTTTT
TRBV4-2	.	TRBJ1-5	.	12	CASSQVNQPQHF	TGTGCCAGCAGCCAAGTAAATCAGCCCCAGCATTTT
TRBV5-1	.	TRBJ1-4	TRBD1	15	CASSLLGQGGEKLFF	TGCGCCAGCAGCCTCCTAGGACAGGGAGGGGAAAAACTGTTTTTT
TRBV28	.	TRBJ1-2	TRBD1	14	CASSQGQGASGYTF	TGTGCCAGCAGCCAGGGACAGGGGGCCTCTGGCTACACCTTC
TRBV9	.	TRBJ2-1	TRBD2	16	CASSAVSGGSHNEQFF	TGTGCCAGCAGCGCAGTGTCGGGGGGGTCCCACAATGAGCAGTTCTTC
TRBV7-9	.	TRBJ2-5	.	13	CASSFTSRETQYF	TGTGCCAGCAGCTTTACTAGCCGGGAGACCCAGTACTTC
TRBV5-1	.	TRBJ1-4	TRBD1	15	CASSYYGTGTYKLFF	TGCGCCAGCAGCTACTACGGGACAGGGACGTACAAACTGTTTTTT
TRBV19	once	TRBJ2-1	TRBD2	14	CAASSGGNYNEQFF	TGTGCGGCCTCGTCGGGGGGGAACTACAATGAGCAGTTCTTC
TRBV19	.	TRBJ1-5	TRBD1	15	CASSGQGVNNQPQHF	TGTGCCAGTAGTGGGCAGGGGGTCAACAATCAGCCCCAGCATTTT
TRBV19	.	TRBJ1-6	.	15	CASSISDSYNSPLHF	TGTGCCAGTAGTATCTCGGACAGCTATAATTCACCCCTCCACTTT
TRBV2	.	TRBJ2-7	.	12	CASKELGNEQYF	TGTGCCAGCAAGGAGCTAGGTAACGAGCAGTACTTC
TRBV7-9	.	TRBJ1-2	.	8	CAGGGYTF	TGTGCCGGGGGGGGCTACACCTTC
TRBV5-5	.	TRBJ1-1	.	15	CASSLAEGRGREAFF	TGTGCCAGCAGCTTGGCCGAAGGGAGGGGGAGGGAAGCTTTCTTT
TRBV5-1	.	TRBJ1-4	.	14	CASSLVGGNEKLFF	TGCGCCAGCAGCTTGGTCGGCGGAAATGAAAAACTGTTTTTT
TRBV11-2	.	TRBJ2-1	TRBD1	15	CASSPGTATYNEQFF	TGTGCCAGCAGTCCCGGGACAGCAACCTACAATGAGCAGTTCTTC
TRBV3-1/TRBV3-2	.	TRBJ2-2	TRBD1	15	CASSPTGGVTGELFF	TGTGCCAGCAGCCCCACAGGGGGCGTGACCGGGGAGCTGTTTTTT
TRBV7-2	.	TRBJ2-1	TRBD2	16	CASSLSGGVRYNEQFF	TGTGCCAGCAGCCTTAGCGGGGGGGTTCGTTACAATGAGCAGTTCTTC
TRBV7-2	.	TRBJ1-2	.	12	CASSPDSYGYTF	TGTGCCAGCAGTCCAGACAGCTATGGCTACACCTTC
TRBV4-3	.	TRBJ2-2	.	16	CASSQDRTVNTGELFF	TGCGCCAGCAGCCAAGATCGTACGGTGAACACCGGGGAGCTGTTTTTT
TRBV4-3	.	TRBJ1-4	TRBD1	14	CASSLRTGEEKLFF	TGCGCCAGCAGCCTTCGGACAGGAGAGGAAAAACTGTTTTTT
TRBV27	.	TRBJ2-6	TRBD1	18	CASSAPGQESFGANVLTF	TGTGCCAGCAGTGCCCCGGGACAGGAAAGTTTTGGGGCCAACGTCCTGACTTTC
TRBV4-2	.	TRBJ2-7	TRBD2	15	CASSPGLGLGYEQYF	TGTGCCAGCAGCCCGGGACTAGGACTTGGCTACGAGCAGTACTTC
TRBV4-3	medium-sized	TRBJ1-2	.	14	CASSQDQEGSGYTF	TGCGCCAGCAGCCAAGATCAGGAAGGGAGTGGCTACACCTTC
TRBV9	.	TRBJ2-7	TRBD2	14	CASSIGTSDYEQYF	TGTGCCAGCAGCATCGGGACTAGCGACTACGAGCAGTACTTC
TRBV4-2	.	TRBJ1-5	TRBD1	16	CASSQNPGQGVQPQHF	TGTGCCAGCAGCCAGAACCCGGGACAGGGCGTTCAGCCCCAGCATTTT
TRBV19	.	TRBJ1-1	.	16	CATSRVISQGNTEAFF	TGTGCCACCAGCAGGGTTATTAGCCAGGGGAACACTGAAGCTTTCTTT
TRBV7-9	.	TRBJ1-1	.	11	CAETENTEAFF	TGTGCCGAGACAGAGAACACTGAAGCTTTCTTT
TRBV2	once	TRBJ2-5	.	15	CASSRPGLSRETQYF	TGTGCCAGCTCCCGGCCCGGGTTGTCGAGAGAGACCCAGTACTTC
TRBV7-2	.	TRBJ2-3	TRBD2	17	CASSLTASGVNTDTQYF	TGTGCCAGCAGCTTAACCGCTAGCGGGGTCAACACAGATACGCAGTATTTT
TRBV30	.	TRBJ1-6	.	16	CAWIKFGEGYNSPLHF	TGTGCCTGGATAAAGTTTGGGGAGGGCTATAATTCACCCCTCCACTTT
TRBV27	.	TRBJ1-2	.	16	CASSLGPKGLNYGYTF	TGTGCCAGCAGTTTGGGTCCTAAGGGACTTAACTATGGCTACACCTTC
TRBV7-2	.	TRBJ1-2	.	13	CASSLSQGPGYTF	TGTGCCAGCAGCTTATCCCAGGGGCCCGGCTACACCTTC
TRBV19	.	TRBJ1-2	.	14	CASSINPGIYGYTF	TGTGCCAGTAGTATAAATCCGGGTATCTATGGCTACACCTTC
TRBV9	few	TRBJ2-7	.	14	CASSVALGAREQYF	TGTGCCAGCAGCGTAGCCCTAGGGGCGCGCGAGCAGTACTTC
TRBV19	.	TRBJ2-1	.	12	CASSIYPNEQFF	TGTGCCAGTAGTATATATCCCAATGAGCAGTTCTTC
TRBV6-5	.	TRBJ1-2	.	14	CASSYSGGNYGYTF	TGTGCCAGCAGTTACTCTGGCGGGAACTATGGCTACACCTTC
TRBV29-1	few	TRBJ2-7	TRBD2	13	CSVVTSGTYEQYF	TGCAGCGTTGTTACTAGCGGAACCTACGAGCAGTACTTC
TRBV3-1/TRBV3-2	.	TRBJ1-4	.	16	CASSQDFSGSNEKLFF	TGTGCCAGCAGCCAAGATTTTTCAGGGTCTAATGAAAAACTGTTTTTT
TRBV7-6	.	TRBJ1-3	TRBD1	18	CASSLGLPGGSSGNTIYF	TGTGCCAGCAGCTTAGGGCTCCCAGGGGGAAGCTCTGGAAACACCATATATTTT
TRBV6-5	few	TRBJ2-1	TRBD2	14	CASKGSGGANEQFF	TGTGCCAGCAAAGGTAGCGGGGGGGCGAATGAGCAGTTCTTC
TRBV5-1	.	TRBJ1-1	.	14	CASSLELLNTEAFF	TGCGCCAGCAGCTTGGAGCTTTTGAACACTGAAGCTTTCTTT
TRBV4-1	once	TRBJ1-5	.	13	CASSQGVFQPQHF	TGCGCCAGCAGCCAAGGAGTGTTTCAGCCCCAGCATTTT
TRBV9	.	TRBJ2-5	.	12	CASSVDLETQYF	TGTGCCAGCAGCGTAGATCTAGAGACCCAGTACTTC